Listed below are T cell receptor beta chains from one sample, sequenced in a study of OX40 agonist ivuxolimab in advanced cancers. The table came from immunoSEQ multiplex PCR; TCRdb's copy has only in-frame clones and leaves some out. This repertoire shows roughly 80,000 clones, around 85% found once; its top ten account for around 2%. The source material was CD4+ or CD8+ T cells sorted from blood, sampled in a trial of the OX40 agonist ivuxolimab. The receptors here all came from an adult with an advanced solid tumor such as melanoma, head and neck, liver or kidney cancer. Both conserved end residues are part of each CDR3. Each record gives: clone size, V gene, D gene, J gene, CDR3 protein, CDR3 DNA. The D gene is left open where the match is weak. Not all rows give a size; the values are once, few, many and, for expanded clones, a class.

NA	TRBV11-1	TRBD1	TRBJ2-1	CASRRQGAYNEQFF	TGTGCCAGCAGACGACAGGGTGCCTACAATGAGCAGTTCTTC
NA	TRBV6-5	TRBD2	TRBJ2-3	CASSYRLAGGGDTQYF	TGTGCCAGCAGTTACCGTCTAGCGGGGGGAGGCGATACGCAGTATTTT
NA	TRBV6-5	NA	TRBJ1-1	CASSYSDSGNTEAFF	TGTGCCAGCAGTTACTCTGATTCAGGGAACACTGAAGCTTTCTTT
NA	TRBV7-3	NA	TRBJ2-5	CASSRRAQETQYF	TGTGCCAGCAGCCGCCGGGCCCAAGAGACCCAGTACTTC
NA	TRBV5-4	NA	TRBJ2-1	CASSQLTGGGTYNEQFF	TGTGCCAGCAGCCAATTAACGGGCGGAGGAACCTACAATGAGCAGTTCTTC
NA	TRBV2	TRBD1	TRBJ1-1	CASSRDRGIVGTEAFF	TGTGCCAGCAGTAGGGACAGGGGGATCGTTGGCACTGAAGCTTTCTTT
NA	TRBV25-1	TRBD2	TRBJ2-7	CASSDAGAYEQYF	TGTGCCAGCAGTGACGCGGGAGCCTACGAGCAGTACTTC
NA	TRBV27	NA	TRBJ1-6	CATTGAVNSPLHF	TGTGCCACAACGGGGGCCGTGAATTCACCCCTCCACTTT
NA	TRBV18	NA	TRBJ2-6	CASSPVGANVLTF	TGTGCCAGCTCACCCGTTGGGGCCAACGTCCTGACTTTC
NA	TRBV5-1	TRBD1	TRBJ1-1	CASSPRWTGVRLDTEAFF	TGCGCCAGCAGCCCCAGATGGACAGGGGTTAGGTTGGACACTGAAGCTTTCTTT
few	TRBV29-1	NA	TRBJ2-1	CSVEGSYNEQFF	TGCAGCGTTGAAGGATCCTACAATGAGCAGTTCTTC
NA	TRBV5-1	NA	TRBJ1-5	CASSRDSSGNQPQHF	TGCGCCAGCAGCAGAGACAGTTCGGGCAATCAGCCCCAGCATTTT
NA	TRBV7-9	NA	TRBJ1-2	CASSLPNTGGYTF	TGTGCCAGCAGCTTACCAAACACGGGCGGCTACACCTTC
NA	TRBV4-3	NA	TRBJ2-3	CASSQDPSSGTDTQYF	TGCGCCAGCAGCCAGGATCCGAGTAGCGGAACAGATACGCAGTATTTT
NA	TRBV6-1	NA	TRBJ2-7	CASSEGIYEQYF	TGTGCCAGCAGTGAAGGTATCTACGAGCAGTACTTC
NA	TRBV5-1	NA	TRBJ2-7	CASSLDSLNRGYEQYF	TGCGCCAGCAGCTTGGACAGTCTCAACCGGGGCTACGAGCAGTACTTC
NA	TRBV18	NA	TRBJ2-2	CASSTGGDRVNTGELFF	TGTGCCAGCTCAACGGGGGGCGACAGGGTGAACACCGGGGAGCTGTTTTTT
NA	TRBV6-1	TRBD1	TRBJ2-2	CASSATGAANTGELFF	TGTGCCAGCAGTGCGACAGGGGCCGCGAACACCGGGGAGCTGTTTTTT
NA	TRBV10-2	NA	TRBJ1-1	CASRHRESLDTEAFF	TGCGCCAGCAGACACAGGGAGTCATTGGACACTGAAGCTTTCTTT
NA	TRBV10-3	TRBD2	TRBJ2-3	CAISTAGGHADTQYF	TGTGCCATCAGCACAGCGGGAGGGCATGCAGATACGCAGTATTTT
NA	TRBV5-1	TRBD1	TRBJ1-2	CASSLTPSPDRTGLGNYGYTF	TGCGCCAGCAGCTTGACTCCCTCCCCGGATAGGACAGGGCTGGGCAACTATGGCTACACCTTC
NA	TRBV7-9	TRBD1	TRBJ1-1	CASSSPTGGHTEAFF	TGTGCCAGCAGCTCTCCTACAGGGGGGCACACTGAAGCTTTCTTT
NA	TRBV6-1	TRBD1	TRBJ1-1	CASARDSLYTEAFF	TGTGCCAGCGCCAGGGACAGCTTATACACTGAAGCTTTCTTT
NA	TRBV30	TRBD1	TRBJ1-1	CAWRAFTGDFSGPNTEAFF	TGTGCCTGGAGAGCCTTTACAGGGGACTTTAGCGGGCCAAACACTGAAGCTTTCTTT
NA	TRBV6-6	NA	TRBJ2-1	CASSPPGHRSNEQFF	TGTGCCAGCAGTCCTCCGGGACATCGCAGCAATGAGCAGTTCTTC
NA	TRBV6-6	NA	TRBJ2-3	CASSSRDSTDTQYF	TGTGCCAGCAGTTCCCGGGACTCTACAGATACGCAGTATTTT
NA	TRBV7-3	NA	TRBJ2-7	CASTVAVSYEQYF	TGTGCCAGTACCGTAGCGGTTTCCTACGAGCAGTACTTC
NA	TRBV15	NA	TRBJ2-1	CATSRAGTGAEQFF	TGTGCCACCAGCAGAGCCGGCACCGGCGCCGAGCAGTTCTTC
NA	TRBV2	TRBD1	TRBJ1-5	CASRPGQGSQPQHF	TGTGCCAGCAGGCCGGGACAGGGATCCCAGCCCCAGCATTTT